This TCR beta chain was captured in a study of cytotoxic CD8 clonotypes in ibrutinib-treated CLL (dated by TCRdb to about 2021). For context, the study as a whole: The cohort included around 15 treatment-naive and about a dozen relapsed/refractory patients; roughly 17 were IGHV unmutated. Partial responses were observed in some 24 patients and complete responses in 2; after a median follow-up of around 64 months, remission was maintained in 15 or so patients and progression was observed in approximately 12. Response samples were taken after a median of approximately 12 months on treatment, ranging from about 6 to 40 months. An average of approximately 260,000 productive templates and some 100,000 productive rearrangements was obtained per sample. Longitudinal samples were obtainable from about 30% of the roughly 86 participants in the trial. Cryopreserved peripheral blood mononuclear cells were obtained before treatment, at response, and at either sustained remission or disease progression. Every remission and progressive disease sample was obtained while ibrutinib was still being received by the patients.

Each clonotype received, on average, approximately 9.9x coverage in deep resolution sequencing performed on a MiSeq, where the target depth lay between 1 in 1 million and 1 in 200,000 T cells. The immunoSEQ hsTCRB Kit was used to generate TCR beta libraries. Under the source paper's analysis protocol: ImmunoSEQ Data Assistant and ImmunoSEQ Analyzer were used for data analysis, and V, D and J genes were assigned according to IMGT definitions. Clonality, which ranges from 0 to 1, was calculated as one minus the normalized Shannon entropy of productive rearrangement frequencies. Only overrepresented clonotypes making up at least 0.05% of each patient's repertoire were included in the public clonotype analysis. Repertoires from roughly 13 age-matched healthy donors in immuneACCESS were used as clonality controls. TCRdb provides this immuneACCESS table in a form limited to in-frame rearrangements. Some clones are lacking; in checked studies, under half of them reflect an unresolved V gene, and why the rest are absent is not known. V and J calls plus clone size are reproduced from that table; the DNA served to infer D and trimming. A total of about 68,000 clones appear in this sample, 68% of them only once. The biggest ten clones account for 4.5% to 6% of the sample.

Trimming leaves V shorter by 5 bases and J shorter by 6 bases, with the junction holding 4 bases beyond the gene matches. From the cysteine through the phenylalanine, the CDR3 covers 15 amino acids. Of the read, only the CDR3 DNA is kept; its 45 bases are in frame from base 1. The germline V gene provides CDR1 SGHNT and CDR2 YENEEA. The sample's time point label is to be understood as: approximately eleven months on ibrutinib. Around 2 micrograms of genomic DNA were extracted from cryopreserved PBMCs for TCR beta library preparation. Longitudinal blood samples from CLL patients receiving ibrutinib monotherapy were subjected to high-throughput TCR beta sequencing. The patients took part in an open-label, single-center phase 2 trial of ibrutinib monotherapy. What the work shows at the level of the full study, not this receptor alone: Public clonotypes were found to be uncommon and were observed to contract or remain stable during treatment; the increase in clonality was shown to reflect expansion of private clonotypes at ibrutinib response. At ibrutinib response clonality went up, during sustained remission it held steady, and at progression it dropped back toward baseline. Sampling times were not matched between patients in sustained remission and patients whose disease was progressing, and lymph node repertoires were not examined. At baseline, clonality was higher than in age-matched healthy donors and showed a strong correlation with circulating CD8+ T-cell counts.

Comments on this clone: Its antigen has not been determined. The record has no base qualities; no much larger clone is one base away.

The source material was PBMCs, sampled after 12 months of ibrutinib treatment. This sequence originates from a human donor with chronic lymphocytic leukemia. The chain is made from TRBV11-3 and TRBJ2-5; the central 15 bases match TRBD2. The CDR3 sequence is CASSPGLAGGQTQYF. DNA sequence: TGTGCCAGCAGCCCGGGACTAGCGGGGGGTCAGACCCAGTACTTC.